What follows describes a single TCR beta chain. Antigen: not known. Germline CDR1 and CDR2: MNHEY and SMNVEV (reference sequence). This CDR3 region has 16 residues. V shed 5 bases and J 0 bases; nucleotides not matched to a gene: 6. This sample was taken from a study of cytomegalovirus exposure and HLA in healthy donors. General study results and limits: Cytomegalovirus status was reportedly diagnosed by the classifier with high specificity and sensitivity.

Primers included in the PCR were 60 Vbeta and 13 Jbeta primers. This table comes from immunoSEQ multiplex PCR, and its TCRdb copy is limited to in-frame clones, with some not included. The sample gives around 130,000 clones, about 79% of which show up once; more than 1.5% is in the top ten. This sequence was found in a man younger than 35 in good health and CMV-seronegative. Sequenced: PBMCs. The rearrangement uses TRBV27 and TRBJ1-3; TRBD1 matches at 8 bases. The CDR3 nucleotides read TGTGCCAGCAGTCCCACAGGGGGGAGCTCTGGAAACACCATATATTTT. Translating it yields CASSPTGGSSGNTIYF.